A single sample gave rise to the 9 T cell receptor beta chains below, sequenced in a study of T-cell memory formation after mild COVID-19. One entry per CDR3 protein, called by TCRdb with MiXCR from the 5' RACE reads. The table records over 500,000 distinct CDR3 sequences, 17% of them present only once. Sequencing used PBMCs or a T cell subset sorted from them (not recorded which). These receptors all come from an adult woman who had mild COVID-19 (a few samples of this study predate the infection). Cell type and time point are not known.

The V and J genes are TRBV9 and TRBJ2-3; D is tentatively TRBD1 or TRBD2 (6 bases each). Germline V lookup: CDR1 SGDLS, CDR2 YYNGEE. V lost 0 bases to trimming and J lost 9 bases, with 23 bases between them. CDR3 length: 17 residues. CDR3 DNA sequence: TGTGCCAGCAGCGTAGAGGAGGGGGTGAATCCTAGTTTGACGCAGTATTTT. Protein sequence: CASSVEEGVNPSLTQYF.

This clonotype occurred many times. The chain joins TRBV5-1 to TRBJ2-7; a weak D match, TRBD1 (6 bases). This CDR3 is built from 12 residues. Germline CDR1 SGHRS, CDR2 YFSETQ. Trimming stripped 4 bases from V and 4 bases from J, with 9 bases between. As DNA, the CDR3 is TGCGCCAGCAGCGCCGGACAGTACGAGCAGTACTTC. Translating gives CASSAGQYEQYF.

This chain uses TRBV6-2 or TRBV6-3 with TRBJ2-1; 9 nucleotides match TRBD2. The CDR3 contains 15 residues. With 2 bases clipped from V and 5 bases from J, the junction kept 4 bases outside the gene matches. Germline loops: CDR1 MNHEY, CDR2 SVGEGT. The CDR3 DNA is TGTGCCAGCAGTTACGGGGGACTAGCTAACAATGAGCAGTTCTTC. Residues: CASSYGGLANNEQFF.

V and J are TRBV9 and TRBJ1-2; the D gene is possibly TRBD1 (5 bases). CDR1 SGDLS and CDR2 YYNGEE come from the germline V gene. The CDR3 is 17 residues long. Trimming took 4 bases from V and 1 from J, leaving 20 bases between them. The CDR3 loop is CASSPAFGGKLNYGYTF. The CDR3 coding sequence is TGTGCCAGCAGCCCTGCCTTTGGGGGTAAACTTAACTATGGCTACACCTTC.

In its sample, this clonotype was seen a few times. The chain combines TRBV9 with TRBJ2-7; tentatively, D is TRBD2 (6 bases). Germline CDR1 reads SGDLS; CDR2 reads YYNGEE. V was pared by 0 bases and J by 5 bases, with 15 bases between. The CDR3 covers 15 residues. The CDR3 region has the DNA TGTGCCAGCAGCGTAGACGGGAGTATCTTCAACGAGCAGTACTTC. It encodes CASSVDGSIFNEQYF.

The rearrangement links TRBV5-1 to TRBJ1-4; 9 bases line up with TRBD1. The CDR3 totals 14 residues. V shed 7 bases and J 8 bases; nucleotides not matched to a gene: 9. The V gene's germline CDR1 is SGHRS and CDR2 YFSETQ. The CDR3, as DNA: TGCGCCAGCCGACCGACAGGGGGAAAAGAAAAACTGTTTTTT. Its translation is CASRPTGGKEKLFF.

The chain uses TRBV7-3 and TRBJ2-2; weak D call: TRBD2 (5 bases). The V gene lost 0 bases and the J gene lost 0 bases, with 8 bases spanning the gap. CDR1 and CDR2 (germline): SGHTA, FQGTGA. The CDR3 contains 16 residues. The CDR3 bases are TGTGCCAGCAGCTTAACGAGGGTTTCGAACACCGGGGAGCTGTTTTTT. Translation gives CASSLTRVSNTGELFF.

This clonotype appeared a few times. The rearrangement uses TRBV29-1 and TRBJ2-7; no clear D gene. There are 13 residues in the CDR3. Germline V gene sequence: CDR1 SQVTM, CDR2 ANQGSEA. V lost 3 bases and J 2 bases, leaving 11 bases between the germline ends. The CDR3, as DNA: TGCAGCGTTGAGGGTCCTACGCCCTACGAGCAGTACTTC. Protein product: CSVEGPTPYEQYF.

The chain recombines TRBV20-1 with TRBJ2-5, with D possibly being TRBD1 or TRBD2 (6 bases each). Deletions cut 0 bases from V and 1 base from J, with 12 bases between. The CDR3 sequence is 15 residues long. The V gene's germline CDR1 is DFQATT and CDR2 SNEGSKA (reference sequence). CDR3 in DNA: TGCAGTGCTAGAGATCTTCGGGGGCCCCAAGAGACCCAGTACTTC. Its protein product is CSARDLRGPQETQYF.